This T cell receptor beta chain was obtained from a study of shared clonotypes between healthy human individuals. For the study at large: Samples came from a couple of female and three male donors aged 18 to 49. Each donor had three CD4 naive, three CD4 memory, two CD8 naive and one CD8 memory plate.

In the authors' workflow: ImmunoSEQ output lacked quality scores and full-length reads, limiting matched filtering. Sequenced by immunoSEQ multiplex PCR; TCRdb stores in-frame clones only, minus some. V and J calls and clone size are those listed in that table; D and trimming were worked out from the DNA. Found here are about 1.5 million clones, 96% of them singletons; the top ten hold more than 0.9%. V was pared by 6 bases and J by 2 bases, with 17 bases between. The CDR3 covers 15 residues. Germline CDR1 is MNHEY and CDR2 is SVGAGI. Specimen: naive CD4+ T cells sorted from blood. Subset of the sample: CD45RA+ positively selected. This TCR was sampled from a man aged 25 to 40 in good health. The J gene is TRBJ2-7, the V gene TRBV6-5, with unresolved D. The CDR3 is CASSRTTSGAYEQYF. CDR3 DNA: TGTGCCAGCAGCCGAACCACCTCAGGCGCCTACGAGCAGTACTTC.